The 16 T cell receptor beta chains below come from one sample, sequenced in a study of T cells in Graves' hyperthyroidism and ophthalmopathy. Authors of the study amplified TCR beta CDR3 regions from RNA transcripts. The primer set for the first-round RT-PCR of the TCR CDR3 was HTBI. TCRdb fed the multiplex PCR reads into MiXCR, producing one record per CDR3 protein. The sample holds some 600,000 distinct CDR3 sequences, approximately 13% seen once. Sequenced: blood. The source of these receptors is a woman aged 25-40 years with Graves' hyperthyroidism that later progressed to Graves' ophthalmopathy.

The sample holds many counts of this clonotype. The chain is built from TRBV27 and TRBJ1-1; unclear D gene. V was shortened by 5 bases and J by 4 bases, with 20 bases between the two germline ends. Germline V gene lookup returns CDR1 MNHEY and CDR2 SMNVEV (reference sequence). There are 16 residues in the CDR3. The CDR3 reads CASSHQIAYTVTEAFF. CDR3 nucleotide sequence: TGTGCCAGCAGTCACCAGATTGCATACACAGTCACTGAAGCTTTCTTT.

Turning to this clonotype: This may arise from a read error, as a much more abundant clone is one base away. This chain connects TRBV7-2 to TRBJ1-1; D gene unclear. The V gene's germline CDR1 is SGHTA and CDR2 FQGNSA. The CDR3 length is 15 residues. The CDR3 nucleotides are TGTGCCAGCGGCTTAGGTTCGGTGATGGACACTGAAGCTTTCTTT. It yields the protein CASGLGSVMDTEAFF.

CDR3 nucleotides: TGTGCCAGCAGCTCATCAGGGGTTCGGGACGAGCAGTACTTC. Translated, it gives CASSSSGVRDEQYF. The chain employs TRBV7-9 and TRBJ2-7, with a weak D call TRBD1 (6 bases). Trimming removed 4 bases at V and 5 bases at J, with 15 bases between. The CDR3 loop spans 14 amino acids. CDR1 SEHNR and CDR2 FQNEAQ come from the germline V gene (reference sequence).

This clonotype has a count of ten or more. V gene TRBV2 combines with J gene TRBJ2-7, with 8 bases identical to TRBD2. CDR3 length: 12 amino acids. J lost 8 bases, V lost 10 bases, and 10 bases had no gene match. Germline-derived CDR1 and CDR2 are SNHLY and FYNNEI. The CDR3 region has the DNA TGTGCCATAGCGGGACGGGCGTTACAGCAGTACTTC. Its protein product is CAIAGRALQQYF.

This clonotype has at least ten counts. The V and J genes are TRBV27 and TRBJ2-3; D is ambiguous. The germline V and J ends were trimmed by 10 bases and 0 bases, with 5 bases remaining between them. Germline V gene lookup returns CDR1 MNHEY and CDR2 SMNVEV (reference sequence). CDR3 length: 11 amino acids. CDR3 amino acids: CAIRSTDTQYF. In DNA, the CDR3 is TGTGCCATCCGGAGCACAGATACGCAGTATTTT.

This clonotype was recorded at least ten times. CDR3: CASSLGVREGTEAFF. The CDR3 DNA follows: TGTGCCAGCAGCTTAGGAGTCAGGGAGGGCACTGAAGCTTTCTTT. The genes are TRBV7-2 and TRBJ1-1, with a weak D call TRBD1 (5 bases). Germline V gene sequence: CDR1 SGHTA, CDR2 FQGNSA. The CDR3 totals 15 residues. V shed 1 base and J shed 4 bases, with 13 bases lying between them.

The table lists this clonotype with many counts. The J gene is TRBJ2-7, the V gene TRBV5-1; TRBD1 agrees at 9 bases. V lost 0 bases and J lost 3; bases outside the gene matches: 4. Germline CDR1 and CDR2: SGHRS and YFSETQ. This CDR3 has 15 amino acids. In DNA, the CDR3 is TGCGCCAGCAGCTTGGATCCGGGACAGGGCTACGAGCAGTACTTC. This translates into CASSLDPGQGYEQYF.

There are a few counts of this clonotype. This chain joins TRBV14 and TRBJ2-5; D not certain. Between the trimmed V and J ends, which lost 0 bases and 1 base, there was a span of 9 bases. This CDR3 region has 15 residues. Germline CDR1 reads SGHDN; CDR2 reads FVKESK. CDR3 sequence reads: CASSQDRTFQETQYF. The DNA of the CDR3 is TGTGCCAGCAGCCAAGATAGAACTTTCCAAGAGACCCAGTACTTC.

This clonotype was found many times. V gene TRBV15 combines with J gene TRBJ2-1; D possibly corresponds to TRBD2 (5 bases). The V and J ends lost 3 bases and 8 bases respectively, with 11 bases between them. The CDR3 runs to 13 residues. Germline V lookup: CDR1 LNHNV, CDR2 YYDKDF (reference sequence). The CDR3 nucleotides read TGTGCCACCAGCAGCAAGCTAGCCTATGAGCAGTTCTTC. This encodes CATSSKLAYEQFF. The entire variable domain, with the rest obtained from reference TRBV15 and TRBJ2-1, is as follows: DAMVIQNPRYQVTQFGKPVTLSCSQTLNHNVMYWYQQKSSQAPKLLFHYYDKDFNNEADTPDNFQSRRPNTSFCFLDIRSPGLGDTAMYLCATSSKLAYEQFFGPGTRLTVL.

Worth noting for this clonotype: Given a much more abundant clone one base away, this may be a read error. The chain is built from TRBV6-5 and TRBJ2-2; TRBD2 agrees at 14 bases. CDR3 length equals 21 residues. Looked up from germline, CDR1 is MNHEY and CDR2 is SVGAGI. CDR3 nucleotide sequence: TGTGCCAGCAGTTACTCCTGGGCATGGACTAGCGGGAGGTCGAACACCGGAGAGCTGTTTTTT. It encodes CASSYSWAWTSGRSNTGELFF.

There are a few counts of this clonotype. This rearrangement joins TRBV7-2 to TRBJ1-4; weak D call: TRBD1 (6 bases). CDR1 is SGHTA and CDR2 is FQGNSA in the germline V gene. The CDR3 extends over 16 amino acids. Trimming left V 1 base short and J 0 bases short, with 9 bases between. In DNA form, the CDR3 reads TGTGCCAGCAGCTTAGTGGGGGCCTCAACTAATGAAAAACTGTTTTTT. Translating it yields CASSLVGASTNEKLFF.

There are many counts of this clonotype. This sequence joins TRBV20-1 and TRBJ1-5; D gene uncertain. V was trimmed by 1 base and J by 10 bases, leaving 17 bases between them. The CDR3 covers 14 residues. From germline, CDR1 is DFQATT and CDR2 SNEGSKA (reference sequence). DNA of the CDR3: TGCAGTGCTAGAGGTGGACTCCCATTGAGTCCCCAGCATTTT. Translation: CSARGGLPLSPQHF.

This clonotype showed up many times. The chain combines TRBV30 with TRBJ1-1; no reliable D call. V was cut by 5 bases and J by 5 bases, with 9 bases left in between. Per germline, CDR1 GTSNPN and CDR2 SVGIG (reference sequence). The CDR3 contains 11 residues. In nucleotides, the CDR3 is TGTGCCTGGGGGCGGCGGACTGAAGCTTTCTTT. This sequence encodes CAWGRRTEAFF. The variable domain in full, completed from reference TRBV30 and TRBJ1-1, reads SQTIHQWPATLVQPVGSPLSLECTVEGTSNPNLYWYRQAAGRGLQLLFYSVGIGQISSEVPQNLSASRPQDRQFILSSKKLLLSDSGFYLCAWGRRTEAFFGQGTRLTVV.

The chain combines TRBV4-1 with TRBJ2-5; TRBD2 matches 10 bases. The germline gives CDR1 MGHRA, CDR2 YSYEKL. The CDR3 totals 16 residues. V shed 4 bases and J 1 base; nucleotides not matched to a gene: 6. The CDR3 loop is CASSPPSGRGQETQYF. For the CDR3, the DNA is TGCGCCAGCAGCCCCCCAAGCGGGAGGGGCCAAGAGACCCAGTACTTC.

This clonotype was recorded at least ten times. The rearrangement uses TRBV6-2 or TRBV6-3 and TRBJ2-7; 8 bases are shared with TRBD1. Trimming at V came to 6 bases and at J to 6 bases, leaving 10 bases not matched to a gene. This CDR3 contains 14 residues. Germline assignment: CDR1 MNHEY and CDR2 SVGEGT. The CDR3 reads CASRRPTGESEQYF. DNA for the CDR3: TGTGCCAGCAGGCGCCCGACAGGGGAGAGCGAGCAGTACTTC.

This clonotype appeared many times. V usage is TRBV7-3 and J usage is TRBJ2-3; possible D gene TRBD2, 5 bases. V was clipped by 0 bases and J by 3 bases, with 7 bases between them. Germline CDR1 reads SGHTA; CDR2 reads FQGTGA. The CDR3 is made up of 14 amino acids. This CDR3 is CASSLTPGTDTQYF. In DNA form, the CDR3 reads TGTGCCAGCAGCTTAACCCCGGGGACAGATACGCAGTATTTT.